This TCR beta chain was recorded in a study of PD-1 blockade in classical Hodgkin lymphoma. Study results and caveats: Baseline diversity in complete responders resembled that of newly diagnosed patients. Newly diagnosed patients were reported to exhibit reduced baseline TCR diversity relative to healthy donors.

This clone appeared many times. No antigen is known for it. The sample carries other DNA sequences with the same CDR3. TCRdb keeps only in-frame clones here, not all; method: immunoSEQ multiplex PCR. The sample lists just under 45,000 clones, less than 75% occurring once. Time point here: cycle 4 day 1 (C4D1), after five to seven weeks of nivolumab. Each patient experienced a relapse that followed autologous stem cell transplantation, and brentuximab vedotin exposure varied. The source material was peripheral blood mononuclear cells (PBMCs), sampled before the fourth cycle of nivolumab. The sequence was obtained from a human donor with classical Hodgkin lymphoma.

The CDR3 loop is CASSPRDSTDTQYF. The CDR3, as DNA: TGTGCCAGCAGCCCTCGGGACTCCACAGATACGCAGTATTTT. The chain couples TRBV9 to TRBJ2-3; D possibly corresponds to TRBD2 (6 bases). Deletions cut 4 bases from V and 2 bases from J, with 11 bases between. Germline assignment: CDR1 SGDLS and CDR2 YYNGEE. CDR3 length equals 14 residues.